This TCR beta chain was observed in a study of blood T cell repertoires in COVID-19. Study in general: The study drew acute and convalescent COVID-19 samples from the United States, Italy and Spain. PBMCs, B-cell-depleted T cells, or T cells provided the cDNA or gDNA that made up the material.

Authors' methods: Estimates of nucleated cell counts were drawn from the amplification of reference gene primers. Generated by immunoSEQ multiplex PCR, the TCRdb table keeps only in-frame clones and is missing some. Clonal size and the V and J genes are those of that table, whereas D and trimming came from the DNA. The sample has 100,000 to 150,000 clones, roughly 83% seen once. This clone occurred a few times. The CDR3 length is 12 residues. Trimming took 6 bases from V and 7 from J, leaving 10 bases between them. The rearrangement links TRBV12-3 or TRBV12-4 to TRBJ1-5; D gene ambiguous. This sequence was found in a woman aged 45-65 years with acute or convalescent COVID-19. Material: peripheral blood. The DNA for the CDR3 is TGTGCCAGCAGCCCCGTACAGCAGCCCCAGCATTTT. Translation: CASSPVQQPQHF.